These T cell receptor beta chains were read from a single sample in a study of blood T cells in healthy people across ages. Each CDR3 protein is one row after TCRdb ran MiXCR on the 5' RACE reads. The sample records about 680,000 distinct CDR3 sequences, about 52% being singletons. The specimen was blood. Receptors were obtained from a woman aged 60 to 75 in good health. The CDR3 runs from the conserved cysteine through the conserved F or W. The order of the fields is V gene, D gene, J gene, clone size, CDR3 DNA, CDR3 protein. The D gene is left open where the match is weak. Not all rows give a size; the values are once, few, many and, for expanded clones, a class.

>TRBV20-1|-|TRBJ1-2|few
TGCAGTGCTAGATTCAAGGGCTATGGCTACACCTTC
CSARFKGYGYTF
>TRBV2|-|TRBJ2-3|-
TGTGCCAGCAGTGAAGGACAACCGGGGCTTGGTACGCAGTATTTT
CASSEGQPGLGTQYF
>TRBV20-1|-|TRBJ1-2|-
TGCAGTGCTTATGTATTTGGGGGAGAGGGCTACACCTTC
CSAYVFGGEGYTF
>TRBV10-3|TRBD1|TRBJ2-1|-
TGTGCCATCAGTGACGGGACAGGGGACAATGAGCAGTTCTTC
CAISDGTGDNEQFF
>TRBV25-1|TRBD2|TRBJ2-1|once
TGTGCCAGCAGTGACGGGACTAGCGGCAACAATGAGCAGTTCTTC
CASSDGTSGNNEQFF
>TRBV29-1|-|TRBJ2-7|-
TGCAGCGCCACAAGACAGGGTTGGCGGGATGAGCAGTACTTC
CSATRQGWRDEQYF
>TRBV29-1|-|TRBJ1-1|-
TGCAGCGTGGCCCGGGGGCAGAACACTGAAGCTTTCTTT
CSVARGQNTEAFF
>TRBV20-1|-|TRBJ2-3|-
TGCAGTGCTAGGCGCGCAGCCTACACAGATACGCAGTATTTT
CSARRAAYTDTQYF
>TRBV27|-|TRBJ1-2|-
TGTGCCAGCGGGCCGTACTATGGCTACACCTTC
CASGPYYGYTF
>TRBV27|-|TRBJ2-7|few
TGTGCCCCCCCAGAGGGCCGTCAAACCTACGAGCAGTACTTC
CAPPEGRQTYEQYF
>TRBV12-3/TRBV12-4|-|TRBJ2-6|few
TGTGCCAGCAGTTTAGATGGGGTGTACGGGGCCAACGTCCTGACTTTC
CASSLDGVYGANVLTF
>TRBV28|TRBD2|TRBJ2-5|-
TGTGCCAGCAGTTCCCGGGGGGGAGGGGGCCAAGAGACCCAGTACTTC
CASSSRGGGGQETQYF
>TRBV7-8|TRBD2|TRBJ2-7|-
TGTGCCAGCAGCTCAGGCCCCGCGGGAGGGAAATACAATGAGCAGTACTTC
CASSSGPAGGKYNEQYF
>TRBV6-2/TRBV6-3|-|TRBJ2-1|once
TGTGCCAGCAGTTACAGGGAAACCAATGAGCGGTTCTTC
CASSYRETNERFF
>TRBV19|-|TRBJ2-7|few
TGTGCCAGCCCAGGGGCGTGGGCCTACGAGCAGTACTTC
CASPGAWAYEQYF
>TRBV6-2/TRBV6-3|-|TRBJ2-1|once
TGTGCCAGCAGTTACCAGAGGTACGGTGAGCAGTTCTTC
CASSYQRYGEQFF
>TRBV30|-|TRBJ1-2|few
TGTGCCTGGAGACATGTCTATGGCTACACCTTC
CAWRHVYGYTF
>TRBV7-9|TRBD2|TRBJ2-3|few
TGTGCCAGCAGTCCAACCGGGACTACATACGATACGCAGTATTTT
CASSPTGTTYDTQYF
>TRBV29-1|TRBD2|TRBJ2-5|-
TGCAGCGTTGACGCGGGGGGGGGGACCCAGTACTTC
CSVDAGGGTQYF
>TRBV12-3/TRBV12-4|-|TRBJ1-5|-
TGTGCCAGCATTAGCTTTCAGCCCCAGCATTTT
CASISFQPQHF
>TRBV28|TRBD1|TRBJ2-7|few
TGTGCCAGCAGTTTAGGTTCAGGGGGCAGCGAGCAGTACTTC
CASSLGSGGSEQYF
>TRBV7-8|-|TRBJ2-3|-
TGTGCCAGCAGCTTCTACATCGGCACAGATACGCAGTATTTT
CASSFYIGTDTQYF
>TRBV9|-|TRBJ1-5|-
TGTGCCAGCAGCCCATTAGGGGGATACGATCAGCCCCAGCATTTT
CASSPLGGYDQPQHF
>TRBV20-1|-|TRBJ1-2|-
TGCAGTGCGCCCCCGATCTATGGCTACACCTTC
CSAPPIYGYTF
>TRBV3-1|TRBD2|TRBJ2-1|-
TGTGCCAGCAGCCAAGCTTCCGTCGGGAGGATTGAGCAGTTCTTC
CASSQASVGRIEQFF
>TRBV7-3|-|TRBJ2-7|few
TGTGCCAGCAGCCCTGGAGGGAACGAGCAGTACTTC
CASSPGGNEQYF
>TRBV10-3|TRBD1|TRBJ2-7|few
TGTGCCACCACGGGACAGGGGCGATACGAGCAGTACTTC
CATTGQGRYEQYF
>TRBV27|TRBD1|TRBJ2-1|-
TGTGCCAGCAGTTATACCGGGACAGGGGGCAATGAGCAGTTCTTC
CASSYTGTGGNEQFF
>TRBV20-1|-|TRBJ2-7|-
TGCAGTTTTCAGCCCGGGCAGGCTCCATCCATTGCCTACGAGCAGTACTTC
CSFQPGQAPSIAYEQYF
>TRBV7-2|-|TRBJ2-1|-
TGTGCCAGCAGCTTAAGGCACAATGAGCAGTTCTTC
CASSLRHNEQFF
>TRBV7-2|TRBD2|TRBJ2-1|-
TGTGCCAGCAGCTCATGGACTAGCGGGAGTAGGATTGAGCAGTTCTTC
CASSSWTSGSRIEQFF
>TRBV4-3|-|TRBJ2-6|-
TGCGCCAGCAGCCAAGAAAGCTCTGGGGCCAACGTCCTGACTTTC
CASSQESSGANVLTF
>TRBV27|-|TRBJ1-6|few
TGTGCCAGCAGTTTATCCCGAGGACCCCTCCACTTT
CASSLSRGPLHF
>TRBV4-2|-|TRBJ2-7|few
TGTGCCAGCAGCCCCACAGTAAACTCCTACGAGCAGTACTTC
CASSPTVNSYEQYF
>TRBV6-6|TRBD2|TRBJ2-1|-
TGTGCCAGCAGTCCAGCGGGGGTTGAGCAGTTCTTC
CASSPAGVEQFF
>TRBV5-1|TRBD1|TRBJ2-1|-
TGCGCCAGCAGCCCCCAAATTACAGGGGGCGCCCCCAATGAGCAGTTCTTC
CASSPQITGGAPNEQFF
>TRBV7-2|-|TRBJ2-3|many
TGTGCCAGCAGCTTACGTGTGACTATACCCACAGATACGCAGTATTTT
CASSLRVTIPTDTQYF
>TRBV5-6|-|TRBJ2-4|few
TGTGCCAGCAGCTTGGAAGTGCCAGGGAGTAAAAACATTCAGTACTTC
CASSLEVPGSKNIQYF
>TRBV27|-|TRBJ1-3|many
TGTGCCAGCAGCCCAAGCTCTGGAAACACCATATATTTT
CASSPSSGNTIYF
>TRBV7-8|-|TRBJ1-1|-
TGTGCCAGCAGCGCGAGCGGGCCGGCCACTGGGGACACTGAAGCTTTCTTT
CASSASGPATGDTEAFF
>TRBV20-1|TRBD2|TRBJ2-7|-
TGCAGTGCTAGAGAACTAGCGGGAGGCTCTTACGAGCAGTACTTC
CSARELAGGSYEQYF
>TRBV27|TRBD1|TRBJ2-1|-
TGTGCCAGCAGGCCCGGGACAGGGGGCAATGAGCAGTTCTTC
CASRPGTGGNEQFF
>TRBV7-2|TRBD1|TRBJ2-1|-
TGTGCCAGCAGCTTGGGGACAGGGACCTACAATGAGCAGTTCTTC
CASSLGTGTYNEQFF
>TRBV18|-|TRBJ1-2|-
TGTGCCAGCTCACCAAGTGAGGGCTACACCTTC
CASSPSEGYTF
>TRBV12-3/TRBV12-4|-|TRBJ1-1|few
TGTGCCAGCAGTTTAGATCGCGCCCACACTGAAGCTTTCTTT
CASSLDRAHTEAFF
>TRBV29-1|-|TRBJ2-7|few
TGCAGCGTTGTCGGGCAGGCATGGGCCTACGAGCAGTACTTC
CSVVGQAWAYEQYF
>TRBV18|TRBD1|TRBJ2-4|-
TGTGCCAGCTCACCCTCCTGGACAGGTGAAAACATTCAGTACTTC
CASSPSWTGENIQYF